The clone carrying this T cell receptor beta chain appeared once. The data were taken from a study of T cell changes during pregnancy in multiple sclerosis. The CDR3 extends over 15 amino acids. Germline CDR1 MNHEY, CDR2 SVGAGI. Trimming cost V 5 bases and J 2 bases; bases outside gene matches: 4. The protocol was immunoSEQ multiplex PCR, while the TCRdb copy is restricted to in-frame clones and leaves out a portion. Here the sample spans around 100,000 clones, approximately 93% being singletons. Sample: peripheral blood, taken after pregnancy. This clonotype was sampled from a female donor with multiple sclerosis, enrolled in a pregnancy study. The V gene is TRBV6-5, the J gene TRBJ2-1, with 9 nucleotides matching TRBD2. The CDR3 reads CASSTGGGAYNEQFF. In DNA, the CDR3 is TGTGCCAGCAGTACGGGCGGGGGGGCCTACAATGAGCAGTTCTTC.